This entry lists 2 T cell receptor beta chains sequenced from one sample in a study of T cell responses to AZD1222 COVID-19 vaccine. TCRdb keeps only in-frame clones here, not all; method: immunoSEQ multiplex PCR. The sample yields about 130,000 clones, roughly 91% seen once. Sequenced here: peripheral blood, sampled on day 0 of AZD1222 vaccination. All receptors derive from an adult in good health.

The table lists this clone with a count of one. This chain joins TRBV12-5 and TRBJ1-2; 12 bases agree with TRBD1. The CDR3 totals 16 residues. After removal of 0 bases from V and 8 bases from J, the junction contained 7 bases not matched to a gene. Germline-derived CDR1 and CDR2 are LGHNT and FRNRAP. The CDR3 bases are TGTGCTAGTGGTTTGGTACTGGGACAGGGGGCGCGCGGCTACACCTTC. This sequence encodes CASGLVLGQGARGYTF.

The chain carries TRBV10-2 and TRBJ2-1; D gene ambiguous. Between the trimmed V and J ends, which lost 5 bases and 0 bases, there was a span of 14 bases. Germline V CDR1 and CDR2: WSHSY, SAAADI. CDR3 length: 16 residues. The CDR3 DNA reads TGCGCCAGCAGTAGAACTCGTGGTGCCTCCTACAATGAGCAGTTCTTC. This sequence encodes CASSRTRGASYNEQFF.